This TCR beta chain was documented in a study of identical twins. Trimming pared 2 bases from V and 6 bases from J, leaving 9 bases between. CDR3 length: 13 amino acids. Germline CDR1 reads SGHRS; CDR2 reads YFSETQ. TCRdb reprocessed the 5' RACE reads with MiXCR, giving one entry per CDR3 protein. The table has under 250,000 distinct CDR3 sequences, roughly 13% seen once. This clonotype has at least ten counts. This same sample was also part of a study on yellow fever vaccine responses in identical twins.

The chain carries TRBV5-1 and TRBJ2-1; no clear D. This sequence was found in a woman under 30 in good health. Sequenced material: memory (CD45RO+) T cells sorted from blood. The CDR3 is CASSLGQVNEQFF. CDR3 DNA sequence: TGCGCCAGCAGCTTAGGCCAGGTCAATGAGCAGTTCTTC.